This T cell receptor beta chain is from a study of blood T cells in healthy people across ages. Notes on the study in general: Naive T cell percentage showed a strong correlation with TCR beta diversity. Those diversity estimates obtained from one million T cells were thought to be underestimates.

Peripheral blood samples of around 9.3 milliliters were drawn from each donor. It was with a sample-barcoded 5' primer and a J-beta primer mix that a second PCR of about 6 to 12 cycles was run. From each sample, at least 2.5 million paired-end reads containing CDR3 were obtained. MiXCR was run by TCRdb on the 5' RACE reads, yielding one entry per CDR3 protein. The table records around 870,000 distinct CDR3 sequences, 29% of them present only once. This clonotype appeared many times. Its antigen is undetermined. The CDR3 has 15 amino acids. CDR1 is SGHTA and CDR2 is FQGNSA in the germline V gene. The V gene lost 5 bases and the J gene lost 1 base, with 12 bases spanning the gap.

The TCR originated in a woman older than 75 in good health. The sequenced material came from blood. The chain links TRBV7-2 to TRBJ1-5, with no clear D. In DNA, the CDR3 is TGTGCCAGCAGCCCGGGGTTTGGGAGCAATCAGCCCCAGCATTTT. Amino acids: CASSPGFGSNQPQHF.